The clone carrying this T cell receptor (beta chain) showed up just a few times. Its target is not known. A read error may produce the germline difference seen at one junction end. This record comes from a study of breast tumors, draining lymph nodes, adjacent tissues. General study findings and limits: Luminal-like breast cancer showed significantly higher tumor–nontumor repertoire similarity than basal-like. Data fit most tumor T cells coming from lymph node, expanding in tumor. The lymph node origin of tumor T cells was framed as consistent with a hypothesis, not demonstrated.

Samples came from axillary lymph nodes draining the breast cancer. CDR1 is MNHNS and CDR2 is SASEGT in the germline V gene. CDR3 size: 13 residues. TCRdb re-analysed the multiplex PCR reads in MiXCR, keeping a single row per CDR3 protein. The sample holds fewer than 150,000 distinct CDR3 sequences, roughly 20% seen once. This TCR derives from a female donor with breast cancer. Some clones in this sample may be carry-over from other donors' samples. This sequence joins TRBV6-1 and TRBJ2-7, with 9 positions matching TRBD2. Sequencing was done on a sample of axillary lymph node tissue. The CDR3 DNA is TGTGCCGGCAGTAGCGGGAGCTCCTACGAGCAGTACTTC. It encodes CAGSSGSSYEQYF.